The sequence of this T cell receptor (beta chain) was determined in a study of CD8+ T cells in alopecia areata. Whole-study findings and limits: While tofacitinib was given, many expanded lesional clones persisted in scalp and blood.

Once RNA had been extracted, it was reverse transcribed into cDNA to act as the sequencing template. Assay: immunoSEQ multiplex PCR; the TCRdb copy retains only in-frame clones and omits some. Here the sample spans over 90,000 clones, around 86% being singletons. As to treatment: oral pan-JAK inhibitor, 5-10 mg twice daily. Alopecia areata patients provided lesional scalp punch biopsies and peripheral blood. Comment on this clone: Its antigen is currently unknown.

There are 13 residues in the CDR3. Germline V CDR1 and CDR2: SQVTM, ANQGSEA. V shed 7 bases and J 3 bases; nucleotides not matched to a gene: 8. The input for sequencing was CD8+ T cells sorted from blood, taken at approximately week 30, from a patient treated with tofacitinib. This clonotype was obtained from a human donor with alopecia areata. The chain has TRBV29-1 and TRBJ1-2; 7 bases align to TRBD1. CDR3 DNA: TGCAGCGCTACAGGGGCTAGGGACTATGGCTACACCTTC. It translates to CSATGARDYGYTF.